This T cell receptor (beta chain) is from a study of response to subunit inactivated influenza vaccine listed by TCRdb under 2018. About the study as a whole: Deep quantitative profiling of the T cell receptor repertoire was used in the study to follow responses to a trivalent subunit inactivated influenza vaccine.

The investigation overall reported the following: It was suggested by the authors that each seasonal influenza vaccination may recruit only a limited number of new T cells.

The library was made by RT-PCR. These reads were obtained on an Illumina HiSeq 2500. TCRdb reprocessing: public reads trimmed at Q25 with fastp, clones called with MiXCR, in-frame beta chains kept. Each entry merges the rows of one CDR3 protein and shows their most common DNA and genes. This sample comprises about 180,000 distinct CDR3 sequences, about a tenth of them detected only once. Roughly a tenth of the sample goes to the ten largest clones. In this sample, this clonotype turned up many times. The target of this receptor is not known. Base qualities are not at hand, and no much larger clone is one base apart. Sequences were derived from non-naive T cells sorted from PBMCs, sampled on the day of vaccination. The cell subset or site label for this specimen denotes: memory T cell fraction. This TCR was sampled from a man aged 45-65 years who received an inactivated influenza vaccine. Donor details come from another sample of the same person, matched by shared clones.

The sequence in DNA is TGCAGTGCTAACCCGACGGGGGATACGCAGTATTTT. It encodes CSANPTGDTQYF. The V and J segments used are TRBV20-1 and TRBJ2-3, with TRBD2 perhaps the D gene, on 5 matching bases. CDR1 and CDR2, looked up from the germline V gene (reference sequence), are DFQATT and SNEGSKA. V drops 4 bases and J drops 6 bases, leaving 11 bases in between. Its CDR3 holds 12 amino acids, cysteine through phenylalanine. CDR3 DNA is the only sequence kept; it has 36 bases, read in frame from the first base.